The sequence of this T cell receptor beta chain was determined in a study of T cell clones after liver transplantation. Study as a whole: Pre-transplant mixed lymphocyte reactions yielded third-party-reactive TCRbeta sequences as comparators for graft-donor-reactive sequences. Without induction therapy, subjects received standard immunosuppression until 12-24 months post-transplant.

The repertoire was sequenced with immunoSEQ multiplex PCR; TCRdb's copy has only in-frame clones and lacks some. This table has about 71,000 clones, 75% to 85% appearing once. This CDR3 spans 19 amino acids. V trimming: 0 bases; J trimming: 5 bases; junction bases outside the gene matches: 15. Germline CDR1 is SGHTA and CDR2 is FQGNSA. Specimen: CD4+ T cells from blood, collected 12 months after liver transplant. The chain couples TRBV7-2 to TRBJ2-2; 7 nucleotides agree with TRBD1. The receptor's source is a human patient who received a liver transplant. A share of the T cells may be of graft donor origin. The CDR3 reads CASSLARVPGGVTTGELFF. As DNA, the CDR3 is TGTGCCAGCAGCTTAGCGCGAGTGCCAGGGGGAGTAACTACCGGGGAGCTGTTTTTT.